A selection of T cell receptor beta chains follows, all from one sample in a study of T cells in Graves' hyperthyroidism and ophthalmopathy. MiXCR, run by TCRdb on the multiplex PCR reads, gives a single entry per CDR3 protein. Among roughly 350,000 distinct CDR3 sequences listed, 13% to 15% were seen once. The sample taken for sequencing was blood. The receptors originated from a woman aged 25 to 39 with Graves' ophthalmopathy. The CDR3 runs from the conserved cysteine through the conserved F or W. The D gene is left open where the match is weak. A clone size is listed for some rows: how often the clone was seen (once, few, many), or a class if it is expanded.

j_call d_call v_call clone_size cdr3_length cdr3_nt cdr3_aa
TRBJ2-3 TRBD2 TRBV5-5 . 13 TGTGCCAGCAGCGTGGTGGGACTAGTGGCCCCGTATTTT CASSVVGLVAPYF
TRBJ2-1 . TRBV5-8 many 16 TGTGCCAGCAATTGGGGCGGTTCAGGGGTGGACAATGAGCAGTTCTTC CASNWGGSGVDNEQFF
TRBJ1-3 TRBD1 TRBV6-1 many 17 TGTGCCAGCAACCGGGACAGGGCCCTTCTCTCTGGAAACACCATATATTTT CASNRDRALLSGNTIYF
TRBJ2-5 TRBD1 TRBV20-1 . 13 TGCAGTGCTGGGGGACAGGGGGGCGAGACCCAGTACTTC CSAGGQGGETQYF
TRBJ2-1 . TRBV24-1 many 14 TGTGCCACCAGTAGTCTAGGGGCCTACAATGAGCAGTTCTTC CATSSLGAYNEQFF
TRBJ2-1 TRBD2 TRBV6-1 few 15 TGTGCCAGCAGAGCGGGGAGCAGTCCCTACAATGAGCAGTTCTTC CASRAGSSPYNEQFF
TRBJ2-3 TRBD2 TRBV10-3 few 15 TGTGCCAACGCGCTCAGCGGGGGGGGCACAGATACGCAGTATTTT CANALSGGGTDTQYF
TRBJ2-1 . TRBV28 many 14 TGTGCCAGCAGTTGGAGGGGGCATAACAATGAGCAGTTCTTC CASSWRGHNNEQFF
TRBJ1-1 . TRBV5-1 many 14 TGCGCCAGCAGCTTGTCGGGACAGAACACTGAAGCTTTCTTT CASSLSGQNTEAFF
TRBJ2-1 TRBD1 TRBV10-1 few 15 TGCGCCAGCAGTGGTTTAGGGACAGGGAGGAATGAGCAGTTCTTC CASSGLGTGRNEQFF
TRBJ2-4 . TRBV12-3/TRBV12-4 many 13 TGTGCCAGCAGTTTAATAGCCAAAAACATTCAGTACTTC CASSLIAKNIQYF
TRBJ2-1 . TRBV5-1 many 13 TGCGCCAGCAGCTGGGGGGCCCACAATGAGCAGTTCTTC CASSWGAHNEQFF
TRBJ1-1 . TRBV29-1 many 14 TGCAGCGTTCCCCCCCGGGGGCCGATAACTGAAGCTTTCTTT CSVPPRGPITEAFF
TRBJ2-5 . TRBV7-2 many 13 TGTGCCAGCAGCTTAGGTGACCACAGACTACAGTACTTC CASSLGDHRLQYF
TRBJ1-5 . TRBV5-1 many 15 TGCGCCAGCAGCTGGGGACTGGGGGCAGGCCAGCCCCAGCATTTT CASSWGLGAGQPQHF
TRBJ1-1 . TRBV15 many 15 TGTGCCACCAGCAGCCCCCGTTGGGGACGCGGTGAAGCTTTCTTT CATSSPRWGRGEAFF
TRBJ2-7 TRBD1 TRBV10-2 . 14 TGCGCCAGCAGAGTAGGGACAGCCTCCTACGAGCAGTACTTC CASRVGTASYEQYF
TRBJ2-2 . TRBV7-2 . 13 TGTGCCAGCACCCGAGTCGGGTCCGGGGAGCTGTTTTTT CASTRVGSGELFF
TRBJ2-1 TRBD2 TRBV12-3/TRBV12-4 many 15 TGTGCCAGCAAACCGGGGGGGGGATCCTACAATGAGCAGTTCTTC CASKPGGGSYNEQFF
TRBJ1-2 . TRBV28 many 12 TGTGCCAGCAGCCCGGACAGTTATGGCTACACCTTC CASSPDSYGYTF
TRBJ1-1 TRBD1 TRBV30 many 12 TGTGCCTGGGAACCAGGGGGCCGGAAAGCTTTCTTT CAWEPGGRKAFF
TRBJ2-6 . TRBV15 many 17 TGTGCCACCAGCAGGGGGTCTGATTCCTCTGGGGCCAACGTCCTGACTTTC CATSRGSDSSGANVLTF
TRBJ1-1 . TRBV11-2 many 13 TGTGCCAGCAGCTTAAAGATGAACACTGAAGCTTTCTTT CASSLKMNTEAFF
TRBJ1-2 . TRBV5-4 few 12 TGTGCCAGCAGCACGGACCTCTATGGCTACACCTTC CASSTDLYGYTF
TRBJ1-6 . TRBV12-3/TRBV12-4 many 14 TGTGCCAGCAGGGCACAGGGACGGTCTACACCCCTCCACTTT CASRAQGRSTPLHF
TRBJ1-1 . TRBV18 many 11 TGTGCCAGCTCACTCGAAGGGGAAGCTTTCTTT CASSLEGEAFF
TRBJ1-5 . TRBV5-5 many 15 TGTGCCAGCAGCTTGTATGCCATAACAAATCAGCCCCAGCATTTT CASSLYAITNQPQHF
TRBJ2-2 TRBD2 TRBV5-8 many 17 TGTGCCAGCAACCAATTAGCGGGGGGGCCGGACACCGGGGAGCTGTTTTTT CASNQLAGGPDTGELFF
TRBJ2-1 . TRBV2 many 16 TGTGCCAGCAGACCAAAGGACAGCTACCTATACAATGAGCAGTTCTTC CASRPKDSYLYNEQFF
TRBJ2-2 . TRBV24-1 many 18 TGTGCCACCAGCGAAACATGGGGTGCAGGGACGTTAACCGGGAAGCTGTTTTTT CATSETWGAGTLTGKLFF
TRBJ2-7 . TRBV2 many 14 TGTGCCAGCAGTACGTTGTGGACTACCTACGAGCAGTACTTC CASSTLWTTYEQYF
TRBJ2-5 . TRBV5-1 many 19 TGCGCCAGCAGCTTGGGTATCCCTCGTCAGCTTTATAGGGAAGAGACCCAGTACTTC CASSLGIPRQLYREETQYF
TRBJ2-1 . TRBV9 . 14 TGTGCCAGCAGCCTCAGGGACAACTACAATGAGCAGTTCTTC CASSLRDNYNEQFF
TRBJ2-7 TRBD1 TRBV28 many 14 TGTGCCAGCGTTATGACAGGGGGGTCCTACGAGCAGTACTTC CASVMTGGSYEQYF
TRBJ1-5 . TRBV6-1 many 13 TGTGCCAGCAGTGAGACAGGTTATCAGCCCCAGCATTTT CASSETGYQPQHF
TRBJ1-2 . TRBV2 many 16 TGTGCCAGCAGTGAGCGATTCAGACCTGTGGGAGATGGCTACACCTTC CASSERFRPVGDGYTF
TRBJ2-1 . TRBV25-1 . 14 TGTGCCAGCAGTCCGTGGACAGAGTGGGATGAGCAGTTCTTC CASSPWTEWDEQFF
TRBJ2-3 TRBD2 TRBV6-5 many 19 TGTGCCAGCAGTTACTCCCTTAGCGTCCGACTAGCGGGCACAGATACGCAGTATTTT CASSYSLSVRLAGTDTQYF
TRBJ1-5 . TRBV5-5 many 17 TGTGCCAGCAGCTTGGTTGGAGGGGGAATTAGCAATCAGCCCCAGCATTTT CASSLVGGGISNQPQHF
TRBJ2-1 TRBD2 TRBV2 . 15 TGTGCCAGCAGTGATGCGAGCGGGAGGAACTATGAGCAGTTCTTC CASSDASGRNYEQFF
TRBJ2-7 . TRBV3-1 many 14 TGTGCCAGCAGCCTTGGGACACTACCCTACGAGCAGTACTTC CASSLGTLPYEQYF
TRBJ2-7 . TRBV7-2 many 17 TGTGCCAGCAGTCCCCCCAGGAACAGGCCGAGCTCCTACGAGCAGTACTTC CASSPPRNRPSSYEQYF
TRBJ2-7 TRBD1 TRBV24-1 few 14 TGTGCCACCAGTGATCGAACAGGGGGCAACGAGCAGTACTTC CATSDRTGGNEQYF
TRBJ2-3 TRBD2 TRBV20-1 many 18 TGCAGTGCTAGAGATGCTCGGGCGCTAGCGGGGATCATAGATACGCAGTATTTT CSARDARALAGIIDTQYF
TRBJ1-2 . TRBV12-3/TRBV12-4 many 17 TGTGCCAGCAGTTTATCCGGCGTAACCCTCGGGCGATATGGCTACACCTTC CASSLSGVTLGRYGYTF
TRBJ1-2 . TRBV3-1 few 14 TGTGCCAGCAGCCAAATATACAGTTCCTATGGCTACACCTTC CASSQIYSSYGYTF
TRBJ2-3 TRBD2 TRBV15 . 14 TGTGCCACCAGCGGAGCGGGGGGCACAGATACGCAGTATTTT CATSGAGGTDTQYF
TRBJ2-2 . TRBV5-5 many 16 TGTGCCAGCAGCTTGATTTCAGGGCTGGACACCGGGGAGCTGTTTTTT CASSLISGLDTGELFF
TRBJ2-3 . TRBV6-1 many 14 TGTGCCAGCAGTGGGGGGGGGCGACCCGATACGCAGTATTTT CASSGGGRPDTQYF
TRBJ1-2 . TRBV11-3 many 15 TGTGCCAGCACTCCTCAGGGGTCTGTGGACTATGGCTACACCTTC CASTPQGSVDYGYTF
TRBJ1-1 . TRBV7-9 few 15 TGTGCCAGCAGCCCACCCACGATGGTCGGCACTGAAGCTTTCTTT CASSPPTMVGTEAFF
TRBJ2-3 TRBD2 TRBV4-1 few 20 TGCGCCAGCAGCCAAGGCTCGTGGGTGACTAGCGGGGCTAACACAAATACGCAGTATTTT CASSQGSWVTSGANTNTQYF
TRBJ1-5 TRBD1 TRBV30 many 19 TGTGCCTGGAGTCCCATCGGGGACAGGGGATCAAGGGAGAATCAGCCCCAGCATTTT CAWSPIGDRGSRENQPQHF
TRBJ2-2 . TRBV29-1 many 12 TGCAGCGTTGTTGGGGACACCGGGGAGCTGTTTTTT CSVVGDTGELFF
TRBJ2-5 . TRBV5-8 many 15 TGTGCCAGCAGCTACTCCGGGCCTCGGGGAGAGACCCAGTACTTC CASSYSGPRGETQYF
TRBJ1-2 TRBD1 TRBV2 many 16 TGTGCCAGCAGCGCACGGGACAGGGGATTCAACTATGGCTACACCTTC CASSARDRGFNYGYTF
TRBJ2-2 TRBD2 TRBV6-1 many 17 TGTGCCAGCCGCCCGCCGGGACTAGCGGCTAACACCGGGGAGCTGTTTTTT CASRPPGLAANTGELFF